This T cell receptor (beta chain) came from a study of brain metastases from non-small cell lung cancer. This CDR3 comprises 14 residues. Germline CDR1 and CDR2: SGHTA and FQGNSA. Sequencing used immunoSEQ multiplex PCR; TCRdb keeps in-frame clones, though not all of them. The table records around 2,500 clones, about 82% of them present only once. With regard to this clone: The junction and the germline gene differ at one end; a read error may be behind it.

The sequence was collected from a donor over 35 with non-small cell lung cancer. Sequencing input: tumor-adjacent normal tissue. The chain joins TRBV7-2 to TRBJ2-7, with 7 nucleotides matching TRBD1. CDR3: CASSFRQGSYEQYF. CDR3 coding DNA: TGTGCCAGCAGCTTCCGACAGGGTTCCTACGAACAGTACTTC. Filled out from reference TRBV7-2 and TRBJ2-7, the complete variable domain reads GAGVSQSPSNKVTEKGKDVELRCDPISGHTALYWYRQSLGQGLEFLIYFQGNSAPDKSGLPSDRFSAERTGGSVSTLTIQRTQQEDSAVYLCASSFRQGSYEQYFGPGTRLTVT.